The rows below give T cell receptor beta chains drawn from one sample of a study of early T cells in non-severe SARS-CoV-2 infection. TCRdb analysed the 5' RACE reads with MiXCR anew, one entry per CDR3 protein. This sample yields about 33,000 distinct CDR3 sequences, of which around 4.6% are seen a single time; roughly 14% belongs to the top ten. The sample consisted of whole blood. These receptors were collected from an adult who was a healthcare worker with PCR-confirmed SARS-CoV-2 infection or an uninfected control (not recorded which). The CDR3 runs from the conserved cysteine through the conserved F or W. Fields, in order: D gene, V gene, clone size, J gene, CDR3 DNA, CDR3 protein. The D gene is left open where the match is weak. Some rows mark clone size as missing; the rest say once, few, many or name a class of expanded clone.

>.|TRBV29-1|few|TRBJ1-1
TGCAGCTCTGTACAGGGTATCAACACTGAAGCTTTCTTT
CSSVQGINTEAFF
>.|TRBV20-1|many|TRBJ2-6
TGCAGTGCTAGAGATCGGGGGAGGACCCTTTCTGGGGCCAACGTCCTGACTTTC
CSARDRGRTLSGANVLTF
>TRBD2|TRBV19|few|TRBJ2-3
TGTGCCAGTAGTATCACTAGCGGGAGCACAGATACGCAGTATTTT
CASSITSGSTDTQYF
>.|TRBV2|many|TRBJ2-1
TGTGCCAGCAGTCCGCAGGTGGGGGTTTACAATGAGCAGTTCTTC
CASSPQVGVYNEQFF
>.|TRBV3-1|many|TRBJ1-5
TGTGCCAGCAGCCAAGGAGGGCCCAGCAATCAGCCCCAGCATTTT
CASSQGGPSNQPQHF
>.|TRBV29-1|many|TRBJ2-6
TGCAGCGCCCAGGGTTCTGGGGCCAACGTCCTGACTTTC
CSAQGSGANVLTF
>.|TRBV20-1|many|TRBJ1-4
TGCAGTGCAAGTCCCTCAACTAATGAAAAACTGTTTTTT
CSASPSTNEKLFF
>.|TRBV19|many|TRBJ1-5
TGTGCCACTCAACAAATAAATCAGCCCCAGCATTTT
CATQQINQPQHF
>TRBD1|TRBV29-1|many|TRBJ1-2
TGCAGCGTTTCAGGGGGCAACTATGGCTACACCTTC
CSVSGGNYGYTF
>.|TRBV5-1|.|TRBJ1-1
TGCGCCTCCCGACGGGAGCGGAGGAACACTGAAGCTTTCTTT
CASRRERRNTEAFF
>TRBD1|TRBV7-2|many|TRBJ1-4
TGTGCCAGCAGCTTGGGACAGATTACTAATGAAAAACTGTTTTTT
CASSLGQITNEKLFF
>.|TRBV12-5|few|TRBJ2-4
TGTGCTAGTGGTTCCCCCAAAAACATTCAGTACTTC
CASGSPKNIQYF
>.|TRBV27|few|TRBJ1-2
TGTGCCAGCAGTTTGTCAGGATTCTATGGCTACACCTTC
CASSLSGFYGYTF
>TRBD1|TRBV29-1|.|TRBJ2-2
TGCAGCGTCGGGACAGGGTCGAACACCGGGGAGCTGTTTTTT
CSVGTGSNTGELFF
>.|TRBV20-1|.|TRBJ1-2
TGCAGTGCTAGAGGGGGGAGTGACGGCTATGGCTACACCTTC
CSARGGSDGYGYTF
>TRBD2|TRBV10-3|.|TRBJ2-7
TGTGCCATCAGTGGGACTAGCGGGGGGGCCTACGAGCAGTACTTC
CAISGTSGGAYEQYF
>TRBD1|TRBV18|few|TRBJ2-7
TGTGCCAGCTCGCCCGGGACAGGGGCGGTCGAGCAGTACTTC
CASSPGTGAVEQYF
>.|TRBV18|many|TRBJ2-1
TGTGCCAGCTCACCACGGGCAGACCGCTACAATGAGCAGTTCTTC
CASSPRADRYNEQFF
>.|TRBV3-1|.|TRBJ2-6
TGTGCCAGCGGGGAGGACAGTTTCTCTGGGGCCAACGTCCTGACTTTC
CASGEDSFSGANVLTF
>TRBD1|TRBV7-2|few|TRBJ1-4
TGTGCCAGCAGCTTTCGGTTGACAGGGGTCGAAAAACTGTTTTTT
CASSFRLTGVEKLFF
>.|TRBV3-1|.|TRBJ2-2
TGTGCCAGCAGCCAAGTTGAGTACACCGGGGAGCTGTTTTTT
CASSQVEYTGELFF
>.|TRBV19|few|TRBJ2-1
TGTGCCAGTAGTTCGATACAGGGTAATGAGCAGTTCTTC
CASSSIQGNEQFF
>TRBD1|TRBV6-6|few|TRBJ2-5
TGTGCCAGCAACCCGACAGGGGGCGGCCTGAGGGAGACCCAGTACTTC
CASNPTGGGLRETQYF
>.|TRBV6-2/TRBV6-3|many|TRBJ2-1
TGTGCCAGCAGGGGCACGGGCAGAGGGAATGAGCAGTTCTTC
CASRGTGRGNEQFF
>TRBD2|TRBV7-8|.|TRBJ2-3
TGTGCCAGCAGCTCGCAGCGGGGGGCCAGGGATACGCAGTATTTT
CASSSQRGARDTQYF
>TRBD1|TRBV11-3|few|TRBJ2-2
TGTGCCAGCAGCTATGACAGGGGGACAGGAGACGGGGAGCTGTTTTTT
CASSYDRGTGDGELFF
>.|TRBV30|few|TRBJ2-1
TGTGCCTGGAACCGAGGGTTAGCGGACAATGAGCAGTTCTTC
CAWNRGLADNEQFF
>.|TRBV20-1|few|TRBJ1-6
TGCGGCTGTGGGGAGCTTAATTCACCCCTCCACTTT
CGCGELNSPLHF
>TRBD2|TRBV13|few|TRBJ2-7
TGTGCCAGCAGCGGAGCCCAGGGACTAGCGGGGGCAGGGGAGCAGTACTTC
CASSGAQGLAGAGEQYF
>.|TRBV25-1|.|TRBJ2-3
TGTGCCAGCAGTTCGTCAAGTGCTAGCACAGATACGCAGTATTTT
CASSSSSASTDTQYF
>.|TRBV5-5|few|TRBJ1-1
TGTGCCAGCAGCTTGGAAACGTGGAGTGAAGCTTTCTTT
CASSLETWSEAFF
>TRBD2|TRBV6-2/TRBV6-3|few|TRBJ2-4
TGTGCCAGCAGCGCACTAGCGGGGATTCAGTACTTC
CASSALAGIQYF
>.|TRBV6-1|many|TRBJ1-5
TGTGCCAGCAGTGAACCCCACCAGCCCCAGCATTTT
CASSEPHQPQHF
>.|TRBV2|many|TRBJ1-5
TGTGCCAGCAGTGAAGCGCGATGGGGGCTGAAGCCCCAGCATTTT
CASSEARWGLKPQHF
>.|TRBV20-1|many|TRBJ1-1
TGCAGTGCTAGAGATCTCGCGGGGTCAAGGGAAGCTTTCTTT
CSARDLAGSREAFF
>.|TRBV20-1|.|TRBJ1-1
TGCAGTGCTGGACGTACGGACACTGAAGCTTTCTTT
CSAGRTDTEAFF